In its sample, the clone carrying this T cell receptor (beta chain) was seen many times. The antigen is not known. Additional DNA sequences in this sample encode the identical CDR3. The data were taken from a study of shared clonotypes between healthy human individuals. Study observations and caveats: Enrolling few donors narrowed the genetic and exposure-history diversity that was represented.

It was across several immunoSEQ plates that each subset's genomic DNA was evenly split. Measured with immunoSEQ multiplex PCR; TCRdb has only the in-frame clones, and not every one. The repertoire has about 520,000 clones, approximately 78% of them found once; the top ten carry around 12%. This CDR3 spans 15 amino acids. Germline lookup yields CDR1 MGHDK and CDR2 SYGVNS. V shed 2 bases and J shed 4 bases, with 13 bases lying between them. The sequenced sample was PBMCs. This clonotype originated in a woman aged 40 to 50 in good health. Some clones in this sample may be carry-over from other donors' samples. The chain uses TRBV25-1 and TRBJ2-3; D may match TRBD1 or TRBD2 (6 bases each). Here the CDR3 reads CASSERDRGADTQYF. CDR3 DNA sequence: TGTGCCAGCAGTGAACGGGATAGGGGGGCAGATACGCAGTATTTT. Drawing the rest from reference TRBV25-1 and TRBJ2-3, the complete variable domain is EADIYQTPRYLVIGTGKKITLECSQTMGHDKMYWYQQDPGMELHLIHYSYGVNSTEKGDLSSESTVSRIRTEHFPLTLESARPSHTSQYLCASSERDRGADTQYFGPGTRLTVL.